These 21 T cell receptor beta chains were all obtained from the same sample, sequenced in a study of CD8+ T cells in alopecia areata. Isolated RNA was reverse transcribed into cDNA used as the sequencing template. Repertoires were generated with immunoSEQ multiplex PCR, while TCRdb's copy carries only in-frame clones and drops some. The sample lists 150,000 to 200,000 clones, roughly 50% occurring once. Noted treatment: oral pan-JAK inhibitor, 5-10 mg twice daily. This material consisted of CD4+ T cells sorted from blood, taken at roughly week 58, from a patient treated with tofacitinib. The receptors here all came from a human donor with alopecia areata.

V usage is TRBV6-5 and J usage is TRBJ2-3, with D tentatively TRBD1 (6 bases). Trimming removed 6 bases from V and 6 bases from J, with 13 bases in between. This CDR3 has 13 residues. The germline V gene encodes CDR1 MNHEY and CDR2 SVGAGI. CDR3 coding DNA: TGTGCCAGCAGGGTACAGGGATCGGATACGCAGTATTTT. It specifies CASRVQGSDTQYF.

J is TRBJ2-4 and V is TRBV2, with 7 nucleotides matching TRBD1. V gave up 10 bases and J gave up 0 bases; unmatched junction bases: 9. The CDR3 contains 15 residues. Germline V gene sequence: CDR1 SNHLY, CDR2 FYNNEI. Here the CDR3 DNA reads TGTGCCACCACGGACAGGAACCTAGCCAAAAACATTCAGTACTTC. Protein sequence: CATTDRNLAKNIQYF.

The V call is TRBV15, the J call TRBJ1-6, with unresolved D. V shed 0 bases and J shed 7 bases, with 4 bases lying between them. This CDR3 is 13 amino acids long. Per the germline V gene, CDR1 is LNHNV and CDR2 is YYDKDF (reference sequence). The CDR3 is CATSREGNSPLHF. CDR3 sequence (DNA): TGTGCCACCAGCAGAGAAGGGAATTCACCCCTCCACTTT.

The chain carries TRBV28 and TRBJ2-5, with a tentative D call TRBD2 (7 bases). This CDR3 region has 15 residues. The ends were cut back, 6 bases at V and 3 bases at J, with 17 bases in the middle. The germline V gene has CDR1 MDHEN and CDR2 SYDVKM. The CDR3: CASRPRGAPEETQYF. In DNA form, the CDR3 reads TGTGCCAGCAGGCCCCGGGGGGCGCCTGAAGAGACCCAGTACTTC.

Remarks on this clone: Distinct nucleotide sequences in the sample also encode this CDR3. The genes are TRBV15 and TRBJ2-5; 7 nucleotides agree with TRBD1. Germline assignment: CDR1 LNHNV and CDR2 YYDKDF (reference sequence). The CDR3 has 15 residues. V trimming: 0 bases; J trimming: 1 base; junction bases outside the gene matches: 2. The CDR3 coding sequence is TGTGCCACCAGCAGAGATAGGGACAGCCAAGAGACCCAGTACTTC. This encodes CATSRDRDSQETQYF.

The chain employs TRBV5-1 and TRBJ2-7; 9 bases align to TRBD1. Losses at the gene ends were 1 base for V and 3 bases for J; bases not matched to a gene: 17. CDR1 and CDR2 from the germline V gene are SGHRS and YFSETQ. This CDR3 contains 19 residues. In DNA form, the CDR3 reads TGCGCCAGCAGCTTGCCCGAAGTCGTGGACAGGGGAGGGTACTACGAGCAGTACTTC. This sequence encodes CASSLPEVVDRGGYYEQYF.

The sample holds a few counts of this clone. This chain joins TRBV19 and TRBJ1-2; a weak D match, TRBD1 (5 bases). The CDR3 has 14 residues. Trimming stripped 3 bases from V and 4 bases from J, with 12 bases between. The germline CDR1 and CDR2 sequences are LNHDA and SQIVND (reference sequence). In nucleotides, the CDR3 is TGTGCCAGTAGTATCCCTGGGACGGGCTATGGCTACACCTTC. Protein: CASSIPGTGYGYTF. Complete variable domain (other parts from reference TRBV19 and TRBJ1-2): DGGITQSPKYLFRKEGQNVTLSCEQNLNHDAMYWYRQDPGQGLRLIYYSQIVNDFQKGDIAEGYSVSREKKESFPLTVTSAQKNPTAFYLCASSIPGTGYGYTFGSGTRLTVV.

The CDR3 sequence: CSSSQTGTKETQYF. The CDR3 nucleotides are TGCAGCTCCAGTCAAACCGGGACAAAAGAGACCCAGTACTTC. The rearrangement links TRBV29-1 to TRBJ2-5; perhaps TRBD1 as D (6 bases). This CDR3 is built from 14 residues. The germline gives CDR1 SQVTM, CDR2 ANQGSEA. V lost 8 bases and J lost 3, with 19 bases in between. The whole variable domain, filled in from reference TRBV29-1 and TRBJ2-5, reads SAVISQKPSRDICQRGTSLTIQCQVDSQVTMMFWYRQQPGQSLTLIATANQGSEATYESGFVIDKFPISRPNLTFSTLTVSNMSPEDSSIYLCSSSQTGTKETQYFGPGTRLLVL.

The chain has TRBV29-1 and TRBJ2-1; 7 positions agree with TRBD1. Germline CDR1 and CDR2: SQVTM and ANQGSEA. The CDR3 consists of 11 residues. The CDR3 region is CGQGVSDEQFF. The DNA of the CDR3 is TGCGGGCAGGGGGTTTCCGATGAGCAGTTCTTC.

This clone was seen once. The CDR3 reads CSVEGQGMTGELFF. Here the CDR3 DNA reads TGCAGCGTTGAAGGGCAGGGAATGACCGGGGAGCTGTTTTTT. The chain has TRBV29-1 and TRBJ2-2; possibly TRBD1 for D (5 bases). The CDR3 sequence is 14 residues long. Trimming took 1 base from V and 5 from J, leaving 11 bases between them. Germline CDR1 is SQVTM and CDR2 is ANQGSEA.

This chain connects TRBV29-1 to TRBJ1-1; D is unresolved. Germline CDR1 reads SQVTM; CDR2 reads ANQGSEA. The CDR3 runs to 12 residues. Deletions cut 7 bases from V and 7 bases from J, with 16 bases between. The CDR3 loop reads CSAKRAGDEAFF. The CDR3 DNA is TGCAGCGCAAAGAGGGCAGGTGATGAAGCTTTCTTT.

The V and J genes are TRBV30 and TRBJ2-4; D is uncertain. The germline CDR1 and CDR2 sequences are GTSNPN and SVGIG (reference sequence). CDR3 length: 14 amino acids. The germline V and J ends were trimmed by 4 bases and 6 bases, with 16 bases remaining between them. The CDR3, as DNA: TGTGCCTGGACCGTGGACCCGTCCCCAAACATTCAGTACTTC. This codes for CAWTVDPSPNIQYF.

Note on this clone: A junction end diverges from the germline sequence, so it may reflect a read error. This CDR3 is CASSGRDPYDSPLHF. The CDR3 bases are TGCGCCAGCAGCGGGCGGGACCCCTATGATTCACCCCTCCACTTT. The chain recombines TRBV4-1 with TRBJ1-6; possibly TRBD1 for D (5 bases). The CDR3 has 15 residues. The V gene's germline CDR1 is MGHRA and CDR2 YSYEKL.

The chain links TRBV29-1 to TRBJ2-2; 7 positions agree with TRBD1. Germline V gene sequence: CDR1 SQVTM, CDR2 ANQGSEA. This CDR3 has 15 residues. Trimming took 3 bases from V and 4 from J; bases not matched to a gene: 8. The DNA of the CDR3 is TGCAGCGTTGATGTACAGGGGTTCGGCACCGGGGAGCTGTTTTTT. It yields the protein CSVDVQGFGTGELFF.

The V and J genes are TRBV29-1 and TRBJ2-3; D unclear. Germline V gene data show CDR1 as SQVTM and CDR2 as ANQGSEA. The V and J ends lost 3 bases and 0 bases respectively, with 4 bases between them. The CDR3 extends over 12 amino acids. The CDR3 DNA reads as TGCAGCGTTGACCAGAGCACAGATACGCAGTATTTT. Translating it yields CSVDQSTDTQYF.

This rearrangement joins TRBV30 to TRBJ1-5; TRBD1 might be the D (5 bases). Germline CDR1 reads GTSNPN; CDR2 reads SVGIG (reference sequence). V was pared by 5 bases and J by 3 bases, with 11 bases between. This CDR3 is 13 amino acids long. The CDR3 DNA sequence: TGTGCCTGGTCCAGAGGGACCAATCAGCCCCAGCATTTT. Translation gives CAWSRGTNQPQHF. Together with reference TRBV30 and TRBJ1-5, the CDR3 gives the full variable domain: SQTIHQWPATLVQPVGSPLSLECTVEGTSNPNLYWYRQAAGRGLQLLFYSVGIGQISSEVPQNLSASRPQDRQFILSSKKLLLSDSGFYLCAWSRGTNQPQHFGDGTRLSIL.

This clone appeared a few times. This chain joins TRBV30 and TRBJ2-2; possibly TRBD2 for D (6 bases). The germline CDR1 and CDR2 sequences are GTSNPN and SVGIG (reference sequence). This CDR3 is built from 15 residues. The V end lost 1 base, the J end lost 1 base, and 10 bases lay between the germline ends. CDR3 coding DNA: TGTGCCTGGAGTGACTGGCGGGGGAACACCGGGGAGCTGTTTTTT. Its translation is CAWSDWRGNTGELFF. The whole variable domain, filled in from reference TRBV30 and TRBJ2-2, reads SQTIHQWPATLVQPVGSPLSLECTVEGTSNPNLYWYRQAAGRGLQLLFYSVGIGQISSEVPQNLSASRPQDRQFILSSKKLLLSDSGFYLCAWSDWRGNTGELFFGEGSRLTVL.

The CDR3 nucleotides are TGTGCCAGCAGCGGGACCGACTACTATGGCTACACCTTC. Its translation: CASSGTDYYGYTF. The J gene is TRBJ1-2, the V gene TRBV6-5; TRBD1 is a possible D gene (5 bases). The length of the CDR3 is 13 residues. Germline CDR1 MNHEY, CDR2 SVGAGI. The V gene lost 6 bases and the J gene lost 3 bases, with 11 bases spanning the gap.

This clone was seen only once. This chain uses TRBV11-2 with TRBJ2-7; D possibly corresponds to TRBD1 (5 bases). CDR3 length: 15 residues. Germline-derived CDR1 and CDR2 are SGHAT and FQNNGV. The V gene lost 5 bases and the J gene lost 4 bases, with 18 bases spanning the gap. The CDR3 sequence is CASSPLSSRAYEQYF. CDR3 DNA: TGTGCCAGCAGCCCCCTTTCCAGCAGGGCTTACGAGCAGTACTTC.

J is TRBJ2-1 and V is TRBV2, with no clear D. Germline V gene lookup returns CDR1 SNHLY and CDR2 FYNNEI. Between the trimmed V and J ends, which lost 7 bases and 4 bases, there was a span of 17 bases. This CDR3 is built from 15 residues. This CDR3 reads CASTLEDRLYNEQFF. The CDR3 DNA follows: TGTGCCAGCACCCTTGAGGACCGCTTATACAATGAGCAGTTCTTC.

The CDR3: CASSHRFSQPQHF. The CDR3 coding sequence is TGTGCCAGCAGCCATCGGTTCAGTCAGCCCCAGCATTTT. The rearrangement uses TRBV5-6 and TRBJ1-5; D gene unclear. V was pared by 4 bases and J by 6 bases, with 11 bases between. The CDR3 loop spans 13 amino acids. Germline CDR1 SGHDT, CDR2 YYEEEE.